A selection of T cell receptor beta chains follows, all from one sample in a study of blood T cell repertoires in COVID-19. Profiling relied on immunoSEQ multiplex PCR, and the TCRdb table lists in-frame clones only, not all of them. The data contain approximately 71,000 clones, 79% of them seen just once; the ten biggest clones take up about a quarter. The sequenced material came from peripheral blood. These receptors all stem from a man in his 60s with active or convalescent COVID-19. CDR3s leave out the opening cysteine and the closing phenylalanine or tryptophan. The order of the fields is J gene, V gene, clone size, CDR3 length, CDR3 protein. Clone size is not always given. Where it is, it says once, few, many or a class for expanded clones.

>TRBJ2-2|TRBV18|.|13
ASSPRRTLTGELF
>TRBJ1-2|TRBV9|.|12
ASSGQGDNYGYT
>TRBJ2-3|TRBV30|.|13
AWTLYGGLTDTQY
>TRBJ2-3|TRBV6-4|.|13
ASSSSAGRTDTQY
>TRBJ2-2|TRBV5-1|.|16
ASSFTNRDREVGGELF
>TRBJ1-2|TRBV3-1/TRBV3-2|few|13
ASSLRGQGSTVDT
>TRBJ2-1|TRBV2|.|9
ASSEGGEQF
>TRBJ2-1|TRBV30|once|13
AWWEWDRGGNEQF
>TRBJ2-5|TRBV5-1|.|11
ASSLGLQETQY
>TRBJ1-1|TRBV12-3/TRBV12-4|few|9
ASKGGTEAF
>TRBJ1-5|TRBV4-1|.|12
ASSQGRNNQPQH
>TRBJ1-3|TRBV4-2|.|12
ASSHEATGNTIY
>TRBJ2-7|TRBV10-3|.|11
AISRQGDHEQY
>TRBJ1-4|TRBV19|.|13
ASSISGSANEKLF
>TRBJ1-2|TRBV5-1|few|12
ASGLDSPNYGYT